These T cell receptor beta chains were read from a single sample in a study of blood T cell repertoires in COVID-19. Sequencing was performed with immunoSEQ multiplex PCR; in TCRdb, only in-frame clones are kept and a portion is missing. The table lists some 350,000 clones, more than 75% of them singletons. Sequencing input: peripheral blood. These receptors were obtained from a woman in her late teens or twenties who had recovered from COVID-19. Both conserved end residues are part of each CDR3. A D gene is named only where the DNA matches it firmly. Expanded clones get a size class; other rows say once, few or many, or leave the size out.

j_call	v_call	clone_size	d_call	cdr3_nt	cdr3_aa
TRBJ1-3	TRBV7-6	-	-	TGTGCCAGCAGCTTATCTGCTGGAAACACCATATATTTT	CASSLSAGNTIYF
TRBJ2-1	TRBV9	-	TRBD2	TGTGCCAGCAGCCCCGGACTAGATGATGAGCAGTTCTTC	CASSPGLDDEQFF
TRBJ1-1	TRBV19	once	-	TGTGCCAGTAGTATATTTGCCAGGAATGAAGCTTTCTTT	CASSIFARNEAFF
TRBJ2-2	TRBV7-2	-	-	TGTGCCAGCAGCTTAGGGCCGTCGAACACCGGGGAGCTGTTTTTT	CASSLGPSNTGELFF
TRBJ1-1	TRBV3-1/TRBV3-2	-	-	TGTGCCAGCAGCCATGCCGGGACTCTGGGGACTGAAGCTTTCTTT	CASSHAGTLGTEAFF
TRBJ2-3	TRBV9	-	-	TGTGCCAGCAGCGTAGGGGCAGGGGGCACAGATACGCAGTATTTT	CASSVGAGGTDTQYF
TRBJ2-6	TRBV7-9	-	-	TGTGCCAGCAGCTTCAACTCTGGGGCCAACGTCCTGACTTTC	CASSFNSGANVLTF
TRBJ2-1	TRBV28	-	TRBD1	TGTGCCAGCAGCTCCGGGACAGGGCTTTACAATGAGCAGTTCTTC	CASSSGTGLYNEQFF
TRBJ1-1	TRBV4-1	once	TRBD1	TGCGCCAGCAGCCAAGAGGGACAGGATGACGAAGCTTTCTTT	CASSQEGQDDEAFF
TRBJ1-1	TRBV6-5	-	-	TGTGCCAGCAGTTACTCACCAGGGGTGGGCACTGAAGCTTTCTTT	CASSYSPGVGTEAFF
TRBJ2-3	TRBV12-3/TRBV12-4	-	TRBD2	TGTGCCAGCAGTTTAGCGCGGGAGGGAACGCAGTATTTT	CASSLAREGTQYF
TRBJ1-4	TRBV6-2/TRBV6-3	few	-	TGTGCCAGCAGTTACGCCACAGGGCGAGTTGATGAAAAACTGTTTTTT	CASSYATGRVDEKLFF
TRBJ2-2	TRBV5-1	-	TRBD2	TGCGCCAGCAGCTTAAGTAGCGGGAGTATCGCAACCGGGGAGCTGTTTTTT	CASSLSSGSIATGELFF
TRBJ2-1	TRBV5-1	-	-	TGCGCCAGCAGCTTGGTCAGGGTAGGCAATGAGCAGTTCTTC	CASSLVRVGNEQFF
TRBJ1-5	TRBV9	-	TRBD1	TGTGCCAGCAGCGAGGGGACAGGGGGTAGCAATCAGCCCCAGCATTTT	CASSEGTGGSNQPQHF
TRBJ1-4	TRBV2	-	-	TGTGCCAGCAGTGAATGGGGGGGCTACGAAAAACTGTTTTTT	CASSEWGGYEKLFF
TRBJ2-5	TRBV5-6	-	-	TGTGCCAGCAGCTTGGATGAGCGCCACCAAGAGACCCAGTACTTC	CASSLDERHQETQYF
TRBJ2-3	TRBV11-3	-	-	TGTGCCAGCAGCTTACAGGGACACCACACAGATACGCAGTATTTT	CASSLQGHHTDTQYF
TRBJ2-6	TRBV4-3	-	-	TGCGCCAGCAGCCTTGAAAACAGAGTCTCTGGGGCCAACGTCCTGACTTTC	CASSLENRVSGANVLTF
TRBJ1-1	TRBV5-4	-	TRBD1	TGTGCCAGCAGCGCTGGACAGGGTAGGGACACTGAAGCTTTCTTT	CASSAGQGRDTEAFF
TRBJ2-2	TRBV6-1	-	TRBD1	TGTGCCAGCAGTGAAGCCTGGACAGGGAACACCGGGGAGCTGTTTTTT	CASSEAWTGNTGELFF
TRBJ2-5	TRBV24-1	-	TRBD1	TGTGCCACCAGTGATTGGCGGACAGGGGGATCAGAGACCCAGTACTTC	CATSDWRTGGSETQYF
TRBJ2-3	TRBV9	-	TRBD2	TGTGCCAGCAGCGTAGTTAGCGGGAGCCGAGATACGCAGTATTTT	CASSVVSGSRDTQYF
TRBJ2-1	TRBV27	-	TRBD2	TGTGCCAGCAGCCTCGAGGTACGGGGGGGGGATGAGCAGTTCTTC	CASSLEVRGGDEQFF
TRBJ1-5	TRBV5-4	few	-	TGTGCCAGCAGCTCGGGGCCCACCCCGGGGGTCGATCAGCCCCAGCATTTT	CASSSGPTPGVDQPQHF
TRBJ1-1	TRBV30	-	-	TGTGCCTGGACCACAGGATCTGGGGACACTGAAGCTTTCTTT	CAWTTGSGDTEAFF